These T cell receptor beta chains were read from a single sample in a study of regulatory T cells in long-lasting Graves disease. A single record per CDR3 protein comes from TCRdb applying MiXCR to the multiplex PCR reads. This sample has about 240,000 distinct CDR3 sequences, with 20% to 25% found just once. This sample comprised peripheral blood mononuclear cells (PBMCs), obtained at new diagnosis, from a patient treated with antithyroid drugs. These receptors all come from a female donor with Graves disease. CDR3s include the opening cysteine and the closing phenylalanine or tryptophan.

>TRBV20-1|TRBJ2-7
CSARDQRGLWGEQYF
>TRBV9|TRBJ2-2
CASSLNPNTGELFF
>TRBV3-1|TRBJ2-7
CASSQQAQGEQYF
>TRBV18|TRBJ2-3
CASSHRGSLASDTQYF
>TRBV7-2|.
CASSPLGLGTGGARETQYF
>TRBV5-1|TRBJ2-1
CASSTTGAPYNEQFF
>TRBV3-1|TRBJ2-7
CASSQDQLAADYEQYF
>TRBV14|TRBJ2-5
CASSQDSGIQETQYF
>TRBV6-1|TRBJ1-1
CAVKGLNTEAFF
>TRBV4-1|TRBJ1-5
CASSQVAGPNQPQHF
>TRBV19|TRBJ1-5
CASKMTGLSNQPQHF
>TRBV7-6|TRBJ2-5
CASEGQGGRETQYF
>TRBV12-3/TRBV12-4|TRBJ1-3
CAGRTGAGNTIYF
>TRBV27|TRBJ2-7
CASSSPGTADYEQYF
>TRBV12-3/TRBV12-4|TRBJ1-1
CASSFTEGAFF
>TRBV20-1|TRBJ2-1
CSAPDRGRSSYNEQFF
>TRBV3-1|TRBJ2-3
CASSQEGPGWATGGTDTQYF
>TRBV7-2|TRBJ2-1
CASSYRTSGDEQFF
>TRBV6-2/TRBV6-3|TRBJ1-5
CASTGGQSNQPQHF
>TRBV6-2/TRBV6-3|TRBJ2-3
CASSYSSSGTDTQYF
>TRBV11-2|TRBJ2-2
CASSLRGMVVSGELFF
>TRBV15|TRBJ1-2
CATSRDIAGRNNANYGYTF